This TCR beta chain was sequenced during a study of T cells in Graves' hyperthyroidism and ophthalmopathy (dated by TCRdb to 2018 to 2020). The study in broad terms: Peripheral blood was collected at initial diagnosis, before any treatment. TCR V-J signatures able to tell the groups apart were searched for in a discovery cohort of 90 to 100 patients, of whom fewer than 45 had Graves' ophthalmopathy and around 57 had stable Graves' hyperthyroidism. The paper describes TCR Vbeta CDR3 sequencing of 140 or so peripheral blood samples, made up of 43 ophthalmopathy patients, around 78 hyperthyroidism patients and roughly 17 progressor patients. Once sampling was done, hyperthyroidism patients were given methimazole at a starting dose of 30 mg daily, whereas ophthalmopathy patients were given high-dose intravenous methylprednisolone. An independent validation cohort of fewer than 20 hyperthyroidism patients and 17 patients who later progressed to ophthalmopathy tested prospective prediction of ophthalmopathy. The 90 or so discovery patients were randomly split 7:3 into training and test sets. In about 6 Graves' hyperthyroidism patients, the study also compared T-cell repertoires from thyroid tissue with T-cell repertoires from blood.

TCR beta CDR3 regions were amplified from RNA transcripts. The TCR CDR3 was subjected to a first round of RT-PCR using the HTBI primer set and the Qiagen OneStep RT-PCR kit. The libraries were constructed in a second round of multiplex PCR and then size-selected and purified. Libraries were sequenced paired-end with 100 bp reads on an Illumina HiSeq2000. On the authors' methods: SOAPnuke was used to process the raw data, removing reads that contained adapters or uncalled bases, had a mean Phred below 15, or lacked an exact match to the constant primer or identifier. High-quality paired reads were merged using COPE v1.2.5, and each unique nucleotide sequence was defined as a clonotype. Clonotypes were aligned to IMGT TRBV, TRBD and TRBJ reference segments using MiTCR v1.1. Only V-J combinations with frequency above 0.0001, covering about 99% of repertoires, were analysed. The TCS score was defined as the ratio of F50 (clonal expansion) to E x V (chaos), calculated using BLOSUM62-based TCRdist between CDR3 peptides within each V-J. Welch's t-statistics and random forest reduced roughly 530 V-J features to roughly 13, which were used in a naive Bayes classifier (R e1071). In TCRdb, the public reads were trimmed at Q25 with fastp and aligned with MiXCR, with productive beta chains retained. CDR3 protein sequences are deduplicated, and each keeps its most common genes and DNA. It is TCRdb's table, rather than the study itself, that gives the V and J calls and clone size. This sample has approximately 400,000 distinct CDR3 sequences in its table, and about a sixth of those were observed once. The top ten clones comprise 25% to 35% of the sample.

V trim: 6 bases; J trim: 7 bases; unmatched bases: 20. From cysteine to phenylalanine, the CDR3 is 17 amino acids long. Only the CDR3 portion is preserved as DNA: 51 bases, with reading frame beginning at the first base. Per the germline V gene, MNHNS is the CDR1 and SASEGT is the CDR2. In this sample, this clonotype turned up many times. Its specific antigen is unknown. No much larger clonotype is one base removed from it; base qualities were not supplied. Paper-wide results and their limitations: Most expanded thyroid clonotypes (frequency above 0.001) were also detected in blood, a finding suggesting that blood repertoires may reflect thyroid immune responses. No statistical method was used to fix the sample size in advance, and group allocation was not hidden from the investigators. A model built on a 13 V-J signature distinguished ophthalmopathy from stable hyperthyroidism, reaching about 89% sensitivity and around 81% specificity in cross-validation and 80%/75% in testing. During validation, the model predicted progression to ophthalmopathy a median of about 6.3 months ahead of onset, with just under 71% sensitivity and about 75% specificity.

Hyperthyroidism patients were aged 18 to 65 years and newly diagnosed, with disease duration of less than 2 months. Patients with uncontrolled infections, other autoimmune diseases, pregnancy or lactation were excluded. Diagnoses were established on the basis of clinical symptoms, serum thyroxine and TRAb, thyroid ultrasound, and orbital computed tomography. Blood from progressor patients was collected at the time of first diagnosis with hyperthyroidism, before any ophthalmopathy symptoms had appeared. PBMCs were isolated from approximately 10 ml of fresh peripheral blood by Ficoll-Paque density gradient centrifugation. Progressor patients were initially diagnosed with Graves' hyperthyroidism and developed ophthalmopathy during follow-up. Trizol reagent was used to extract total RNA, and RNA quality was then checked on an Agilent 2100 Bioanalyzer.

The sequencing sample was made of blood. The V gene is TRBV6-1 and the J gene is TRBJ2-7; TRBD2 lines up with 8 middle nucleotides. This sequence was found in a woman younger than 30 with Graves' hyperthyroidism that later progressed to Graves' ophthalmopathy. The sequence in DNA is TGTGCCAGCAGCCGTTCTCTAGTTAGCGGGATCGCGGCGGAGCAGTACTTC. Translated, it gives CASSRSLVSGIAAEQYF.